A selection of T cell receptor beta chains follows, all from one sample in a study of T cells after yellow fever vaccination. TCRdb passed the 5' RACE reads through MiXCR, listing each CDR3 protein once. The repertoire has just over 300,000 distinct CDR3 sequences, roughly 4% of them found once; the top ten carry about a quarter. Sequencing was performed on PBMCs, taken on the day of the yellow fever booster vaccination. These receptor sequences come from a man between 18 and 29 years old who received the YFV17D yellow fever vaccine. CDR3s include the opening cysteine and the closing phenylalanine or tryptophan. The order of the fields is V gene, clone size, J gene, D gene, CDR3 protein, CDR3 DNA. The D gene is left open where the match is weak. The listing skips clone size in some rows; elsewhere it reads once, few, many or a size class.

>TRBV19|.|TRBJ1-5|TRBD1
CASRRTGEVGQPQHF
TGTGCCAGTAGGAGGACAGGGGAAGTAGGCCAGCCCCAGCATTTT
>TRBV10-3|few|TRBJ1-6|.
CAIRDRGANSPLHF
TGTGCCATCAGAGACCGAGGGGCTAATTCACCCCTCCACTTT
>TRBV7-9|few|TRBJ2-5|.
CASSFRATKETQYF
TGTGCCAGCAGCTTTCGGGCGACTAAAGAGACCCAGTACTTC
>TRBV7-2|many|TRBJ2-5|TRBD2
CASSPPQRGDETQYF
TGTGCCAGCAGCCCCCCGCAGCGGGGGGACGAGACCCAGTACTTC
>TRBV27|many|TRBJ2-7|.
CASSSLDKIYEQYF
TGTGCCAGCAGTTCCTTAGACAAGATCTACGAGCAGTACTTC
>TRBV7-2|.|TRBJ2-7|TRBD1
CASRVQGDSYEQYF
TGTGCCAGCAGGGTCCAGGGGGACTCCTACGAGCAGTACTTC
>TRBV5-1|.|TRBJ1-1|.
CASSLGQGRMNTEAFF
TGCGCCAGCAGCTTGGGGCAGGGGCGAATGAACACTGAAGCTTTCTTT
>TRBV5-5|many|TRBJ2-5|.
CASSLHTLLETQYF
TGTGCCAGCAGCTTGCATACATTGTTAGAGACCCAGTACTTC
>TRBV7-6|.|TRBJ2-5|.
CASSPHGGVGETQYF
TGTGCCAGCAGCCCCCACGGCGGCGTCGGAGAGACCCAGTACTTC
>TRBV28|.|TRBJ1-5|.
CASTHGGQPQHF
TGTGCCAGCACCCACGGGGGTCAGCCCCAGCATTTT
>TRBV19|.|TRBJ2-7|TRBD1
CASSIDRAGEQYF
TGTGCCAGTAGTATTGACAGGGCAGGCGAGCAGTACTTC
>TRBV7-2|many|TRBJ2-7|.
CASSLETPSEQYF
TGTGCCAGCAGCTTAGAGACCCCCTCCGAGCAGTACTTC
>TRBV4-3|.|TRBJ2-6|.
CASSQDRDQFSGANVLTF
TGCGCCAGCAGCCAAGATCGGGACCAATTCTCTGGGGCCAACGTCCTGACTTTC
>TRBV4-3|.|TRBJ2-3|.
CASSQDFPASSDTQYF
TGCGCCAGCAGCCAAGATTTCCCAGCTAGTTCAGATACGCAGTATTTT
>TRBV5-1|many|TRBJ1-1|TRBD1
CASSFGTEGTEAFF
TGCGCCAGCAGCTTCGGGACAGAGGGCACTGAAGCTTTCTTT
>TRBV12-3/TRBV12-4|few|TRBJ1-2|TRBD1
CASSSNDRERYTF
TGTGCCAGCAGTTCAAACGACAGGGAACGCTACACCTTC
>TRBV6-1|few|TRBJ1-5|TRBD1
CASSEDRGLGQPQHF
TGTGCCAGCAGTGAGGACAGGGGGCTCGGTCAGCCCCAGCATTTT
>TRBV12-3/TRBV12-4|few|TRBJ2-3|TRBD2
CASGPGGMGSDTQYF
TGTGCCAGCGGTCCCGGGGGGATGGGTTCAGATACGCAGTATTTT
>TRBV7-2|few|TRBJ2-3|.
CASSFVGTQYF
TGTGCCAGCAGCTTTGTCGGTACGCAGTATTTT
>TRBV5-1|few|TRBJ1-4|.
CASTSDREGEKLFF
TGCGCCAGCACCTCGGACAGAGAGGGTGAAAAACTGTTTTTT
>TRBV11-2|few|TRBJ1-4|.
CASSPKVTGREKLFF
TGTGCCAGCAGCCCTAAGGTCACAGGAAGAGAAAAACTGTTTTTT
>TRBV5-5|few|TRBJ1-6|.
CASSLARADSPLHF
TGTGCCAGCAGCTTGGCCAGGGCGGATTCACCCCTCCACTTT
>TRBV6-5|.|TRBJ1-3|.
CASSPTGAGNTIYF
TGTGCCAGCAGTCCGACAGGAGCTGGAAACACCATATATTTT
>TRBV14|many|TRBJ2-2|.
CASSQVPRQGLRHPTGELFF
TGTGCCAGCAGCCAAGTTCCGCGACAGGGACTCCGACATCCCACCGGGGAGCTGTTTTTT
>TRBV4-1|few|TRBJ1-3|.
CASSQEASGNTIYF
TGCGCCAGCAGCCAAGAGGCGAGTGGAAACACCATATATTTT
>TRBV5-1|many|TRBJ1-2|.
CASSLESPNYGYTF
TGCGCCAGCAGCTTGGAGTCTCCTAACTATGGCTACACCTTC
>TRBV4-3|many|TRBJ2-2|.
CASSNGRKNTGELFF
TGCGCCAGCAGCAATGGGCGAAAGAACACCGGGGAGCTGTTTTTT
>TRBV5-1|many|TRBJ2-4|.
CASSLGGTAKNIQYF
TGCGCCAGCAGCTTGGGGGGCACGGCCAAAAACATTCAGTACTTC
>TRBV30|.|TRBJ1-3|.
CAWSVGVGNTIYF
TGTGCCTGGAGTGTAGGGGTTGGAAACACCATATATTTT
>TRBV29-1|.|TRBJ2-1|.
CSAGGTNYNEQFF
TGCAGCGCCGGGGGGACAAATTACAATGAGCAGTTCTTC
>TRBV5-4|few|TRBJ1-2|TRBD1
CASSEGTELYGYTF
TGTGCCAGCAGCGAAGGGACAGAACTCTATGGCTACACCTTC
>TRBV20-1|many|TRBJ2-1|.
CSALMHEQFF
TGCAGTGCTCTCATGCATGAGCAGTTCTTC
>TRBV7-2|.|TRBJ2-2|.
CASSLRSNGELFF
TGTGCCAGCAGCTTAAGGTCTAACGGGGAGCTGTTTTTT
>TRBV6-2/TRBV6-3|many|TRBJ2-2|TRBD2
CASSYSPSGGSDTGELFF
TGTGCCAGCAGTTACTCGCCTAGCGGGGGCTCAGACACCGGGGAGCTGTTTTTT
>TRBV5-1|.|TRBJ2-3|.
CASSFRADTQFF
TGCGCCAGCAGTTTTCGTGCAGATACGCAGTTTTTT
>TRBV7-2|many|TRBJ1-6|TRBD1
CASSLGQGIYNSPLHF
TGTGCCAGCAGCTTGGGACAGGGCATCTATAATTCACCCCTCCACTTT
>TRBV6-2/TRBV6-3|many|TRBJ2-2|TRBD2
CASTTVGGTGELFF
TGTGCCAGCACCACCGTCGGGGGGACCGGGGAGCTGTTTTTT
>TRBV5-1|many|TRBJ2-5|.
CASSLYREETQYF
TGCGCCAGCAGCTTGTACAGGGAAGAGACCCAGTACTTC
>TRBV28|many|TRBJ2-1|.
CASSFRGGRQNEQFF
TGTGCCAGCAGTTTCCGAGGGGGTCGTCAAAATGAGCAGTTCTTC
>TRBV4-3|few|TRBJ1-1|.
CASSQAHGYTEAFF
TGCGCCAGCAGCCAAGCCCACGGCTACACTGAAGCTTTCTTT
>TRBV20-1|many|TRBJ1-4|.
CSVKWANEKLFF
TGCAGTGTCAAATGGGCTAATGAAAAACTGTTTTTT
>TRBV20-1|few|TRBJ1-3|TRBD1
CSASTGSGNTIYF
TGCAGTGCCTCGACAGGGTCCGGAAACACCATATATTTT
>TRBV29-1|.|TRBJ1-1|.
CSVGRMGTEAFF
TGCAGCGTCGGGAGAATGGGCACTGAAGCTTTCTTT
>TRBV7-2|.|TRBJ2-7|.
CASSLVWREYEQYF
TGTGCCAGCAGCTTAGTTTGGAGGGAATACGAGCAGTACTTC
>TRBV4-1|few|TRBJ2-2|TRBD1
CASSQWTGHTGELFF
TGCGCCAGCAGCCAATGGACAGGGCACACCGGGGAGCTGTTTTTT
>TRBV5-4|few|TRBJ2-5|TRBD2
CASSERALAGSETQYF
TGTGCCAGCAGCGAACGGGCCCTAGCGGGGTCAGAGACCCAGTACTTC
>TRBV4-3|many|TRBJ2-1|TRBD1
CASSHQVWTGGNEQFF
TGCGCCAGCAGCCACCAGGTTTGGACAGGGGGCAATGAGCAGTTCTTC
>TRBV9|few|TRBJ2-1|.
CASSLLGGSQVNEQFF
TGTGCCAGCAGCCTACTAGGGGGGAGTCAGGTGAATGAGCAGTTCTTC
>TRBV7-2|few|TRBJ1-4|TRBD1
CASSAQGVGNEKLFF
TGTGCCAGCAGCGCGCAGGGGGTGGGGAATGAAAAACTGTTTTTT
>TRBV19|many|TRBJ1-1|.
CASTRGLNTEAFF
TGTGCCAGTACCCGGGGCTTGAACACTGAAGCTTTCTTT
>TRBV28|few|TRBJ2-1|.
CASSLTGLRGFNEQFF
TGTGCCAGCAGTTTAACCGGACTGCGGGGTTTCAATGAGCAGTTCTTC
>TRBV20-1|many|TRBJ2-5|TRBD2
CSARAPAGPETQYF
TGCAGTGCTAGAGCCCCAGCGGGGCCAGAGACCCAGTACTTC
>TRBV5-1|many|TRBJ2-3|TRBD1
CASRGGGTDTQYF
TGCGCCAGCAGAGGGGGCGGCACAGATACGCAGTATTTT
>TRBV5-1|many|TRBJ1-2|.
CASSTDRNRNGYTF
TGCGCCAGCAGCACTGACAGGAATAGAAATGGCTACACCTTC
>TRBV7-2|many|TRBJ2-5|.
CASSLQRETQYF
TGTGCCAGCAGCTTACAGCGTGAGACCCAGTACTTC
>TRBV28|.|TRBJ2-3|TRBD1
CASSLRRDRRTDTQYF
TGTGCCAGCAGTTTACGCCGGGACAGGAGAACAGATACGCAGTATTTT
>TRBV29-1|.|TRBJ1-1|TRBD1
CSVEDRRGGHTEAFF
TGCAGCGTTGAAGATCGCAGGGGGGGCCACACTGAAGCTTTCTTT
>TRBV20-1|few|TRBJ2-2|.
CSARDLKRGNTGELFF
TGCAGTGCTAGAGATTTGAAGAGGGGAAATACCGGGGAGCTGTTTTTT
>TRBV20-1|few|TRBJ2-3|.
CSARLGATDTQYF
TGCAGTGCCAGACTGGGAGCCACAGATACGCAGTATTTT